The clone carrying this T cell receptor beta chain was observed a handful of times. What it binds is not known. These data are taken from a study of radiotherapy plus CTLA-4 blockade in lung cancer. The overall study: Objective responses emerged in under 20% of patients, and 31% attained disease control.

CDR3 size: 18 residues. Germline V gives CDR1 MNHEY, CDR2 SMNVEV (reference sequence). V gave up 0 bases and J gave up 6 bases; unmatched junction bases: 14. Using immunoSEQ multiplex PCR, the repertoire was profiled, and TCRdb retains in-frame clones only, with some absent. The repertoire holds some 98,000 clones, with more than 75% as singletons. CTLA-4 blockade using ipilimumab, together with focal radiation, was received by patients with chemo-refractory metastatic non-small-cell lung cancer. Findings and limits, study-wide: Tumor-origin TCR clones grew in blood after radiotherapy plus ipilimumab.

The V call is TRBV27, the J call TRBJ1-1; 9 bases fit TRBD1. The receptor comes from a human donor with non-small cell lung cancer who had a partial response to radiotherapy plus ipilimumab. This material consisted of peripheral blood, taken from a patient treated with radiotherapy plus ipilimumab. The CDR3 DNA reads as TGTGCCAGCAGTTTATCGACCCGCGGACAGGGGAGGAGGGCTGAAGCTTTCTTT. Its translation: CASSLSTRGQGRRAEAFF.